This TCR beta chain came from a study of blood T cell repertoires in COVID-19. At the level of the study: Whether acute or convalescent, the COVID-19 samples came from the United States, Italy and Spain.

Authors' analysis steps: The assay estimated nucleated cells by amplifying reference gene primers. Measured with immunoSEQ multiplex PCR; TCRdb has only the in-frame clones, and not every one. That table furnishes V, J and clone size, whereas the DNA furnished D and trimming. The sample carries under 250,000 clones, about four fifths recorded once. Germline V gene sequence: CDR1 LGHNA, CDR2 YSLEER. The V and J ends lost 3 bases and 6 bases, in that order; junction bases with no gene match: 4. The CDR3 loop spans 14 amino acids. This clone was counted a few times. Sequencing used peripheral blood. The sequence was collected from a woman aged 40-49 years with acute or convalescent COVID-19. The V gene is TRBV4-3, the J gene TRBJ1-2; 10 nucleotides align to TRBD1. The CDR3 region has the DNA TGCGCCAGCAGCCAGACAGGGGGCTTGGATGGCTACACCTTC. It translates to CASSQTGGLDGYTF.